Listed below are T cell receptor beta chains from one sample, sequenced in a study of high-grade serous ovarian cancer treatment subgroups. TCRdb's copy holds only in-frame clones and misses some; the assay was immunoSEQ multiplex PCR. The sample records approximately 3,700 clones, 60% to 75% being singletons. Sequences were obtained from tumor tissue. All receptors come from a human donor with high-grade serous ovarian cancer. Each CDR3 is given with its conserved first and last residue. A D gene is named only where the DNA matches it firmly. The size of a clone is reported for some rows only, either as once, few or many, or as a class for expanded clones.

.	TRBV2	TRBJ2-1	.	TGTGCCAGCAGGGCTTACAATGAGCAGTTCTTC	CASRAYNEQFF
.	TRBV13	TRBJ2-1	.	TGTGCCAGCAGCCTGTTCCGGGCTGGTCCTTCCGCGAAAGAGCAGTTCTTC	CASSLFRAGPSAKEQFF
TRBD2	TRBV7-9	TRBJ2-1	once	TGTGCCAGCAGCTTAGGAGCGGGGAATATTAATGAGCAGTTCTTC	CASSLGAGNINEQFF
.	TRBV2	TRBJ2-5	.	TGTGCCAGCAGTGGTCTGATTGAGACCCAGTACTTC	CASSGLIETQYF
.	TRBV13	TRBJ2-5	.	TGTGCCAGCAGTTTCCTGGGACAGGGTTCAGCGGGAGGGGAGCAGTACTTC	CASSFLGQGSAGGEQYF
TRBD1	TRBV27	TRBJ2-2	.	TGTGCCAGCAGGACAGGGGACACCGGGGAGCTGTTTTTT	CASRTGDTGELFF
TRBD2	TRBV19	TRBJ2-5	.	TGTGCCACCCCGACTGGGACTATCTCCCAAGAGACCCAGTACTTC	CATPTGTISQETQYF
.	TRBV15	TRBJ2-7	large	TGTGCCACCAGCAGAGTACAGGGTAGGGACGAGCAGTACTTC	CATSRVQGRDEQYF
TRBD1	TRBV5-4	TRBJ2-7	.	TGTGCCAGCACTCCCTCCGGGACAGGGTCCTACGAGCAGTACTTC	CASTPSGTGSYEQYF
.	TRBV9	TRBJ2-5	.	TGTGCCAGCAGCAAGGATTTCGAGACCCAGTACTTC	CASSKDFETQYF
TRBD2	TRBV27	TRBJ2-6	.	TGTGCCAGCAGTTTATTCGGGGGGATCGGGGCCAACGTCCTGACTTTC	CASSLFGGIGANVLTF
.	TRBV9	TRBJ2-1	.	TGTGCCAGCAGCGTAGTGGGGGTCTCCTACAATGAGCAGTTCTTC	CASSVVGVSYNEQFF
.	TRBV11-1	TRBJ2-5	.	TGTGCCAGCAGCCCAGCCGGCGGCCAAGAGACCCAGTACTTC	CASSPAGGQETQYF
.	TRBV5-1	TRBJ2-2	.	TGCGCCAGCAGCTTGAGAGAACAGGGTTCCGGGGAGCTGTTTTTT	CASSLREQGSGELFF
.	TRBV11-2	TRBJ2-3	.	TGTGCCAGCAGCTTAATACGGGGAGCCACAGATACGCAGTATTTT	CASSLIRGATDTQYF
.	TRBV28	TRBJ2-3	.	TGTGCCAGCAGTTTACAGCTCACAGATACGCAGTATTTT	CASSLQLTDTQYF
.	TRBV18	TRBJ2-7	.	TGTGCCAGCTCACCACCTGCTAGCCGGTACGAGCAGTACTTC	CASSPPASRYEQYF
.	TRBV7-2	TRBJ2-5	.	TGTGCCAGCAGCTATGGGGTCCGAGAGACCCAGTACTTC	CASSYGVRETQYF
TRBD1	TRBV28	TRBJ1-2	.	TGTGCCAGCAGTGGTGGGACAGCCGCTAGCTATGGCTACACCTTC	CASSGGTAASYGYTF
.	TRBV27	TRBJ2-7	.	TGTGCCAACGCGGACGGCTACGAGCAGTACTTC	CANADGYEQYF